This TCR beta chain was profiled in a study of patients and donors after allogeneic stem cell transplantation. Each CDR3 protein gets one entry after TCRdb re-called the RT-PCR reads with MiXCR. The repertoire has 100,000 to 130,000 distinct CDR3 sequences, around 38% of them found once; the top ten carry around 25%. This clonotype was sampled from a human donor who was either an allogeneic HSCT recipient or a stem cell or donor lymphocyte infusion donor (not recorded which). It is not recorded whose cells these are; they may come from a transplant donor. The specimen sequenced was blood, either unsorted or a sorted T cell fraction (not recorded which).

DNA of the CDR3: TGTGCCACCGCCGCCGGACAGGGCCCAGATACGCAGTATTTT. It is translated as CATAAGQGPDTQYF. V is TRBV27 and J is TRBJ2-3, with 8 bases matching TRBD1. The V gene's germline CDR1 is MNHEY and CDR2 SMNVEV (reference sequence). V dropped 10 bases and J dropped 4; count of bases not matched to a gene: 10. The CDR3 is 14 amino acids.